This T cell receptor (beta chain) was sequenced for a study of cytomegalovirus exposure and HLA in healthy donors. Study-level results: Presence/absence analyses assumed roughly uniform sequencing depth across donors, which may not hold. Looking again later, the authors saw that most CMV-associated TCR beta chains seemed HLA-restricted. Donors belonging to an Asian-associated ancestry cluster reportedly showed fewer N-insertions in productive TCRs than the roughly 700-donor mean, according to what a later analysis found.

In regard to this clone: Its antigen is currently unknown.

The PCR employed 60 Vbeta primers together with 13 Jbeta primers. Method: immunoSEQ multiplex PCR; TCRdb's copy keeps in-frame clones and lacks some. The table has 150,000 to 200,000 clones, about 75% seen once. The clonotype was recovered from a man between 18 and 29 years old in good health and CMV-seropositive. The specimen was PBMCs.

CDR3 nucleotides: TGTGCCAGCAGTGAAAGAATCCAGGGTGGGACCCAGTACTTC. Amino acid sequence: CASSERIQGGTQYF. The chain combines TRBV6-1 with TRBJ2-5; a weak D match, TRBD1 (5 bases). The V gene lost 2 bases and the J gene lost 7 bases, with 14 bases spanning the gap. The CDR3 is made up of 14 amino acids. Germline V gene lookup returns CDR1 MNHNS and CDR2 SASEGT.